This record concerns one T cell receptor beta chain sequence. This sample was taken from a study of T-cell memory formation after mild COVID-19. TCRdb recomputed calls from the 5' RACE reads with MiXCR, one row per CDR3 protein. The sample yields about 240,000 distinct CDR3 sequences, 9.4% seen once. This CDR3 is built from 15 residues. Germline CDR1 is MNHNY and CDR2 is SVGAGI (reference sequence). Trimming removed 0 bases from V and 10 bases from J, with 13 bases in between. This clonotype originated in a man younger than 35 who had mild COVID-19 (a few samples of this study predate the infection). Cell type and time point are not known. The sample consisted of PBMCs or a T cell subset sorted from them (not recorded which). The chain uses TRBV6-6 and TRBJ1-6; tentative D call: TRBD1 (5 bases). CDR3 nucleotide sequence: TGTGCCAGCAGTTACTCGACAGACCGCGAGTCACCCCTCCACTTT. Encoded protein: CASSYSTDRESPLHF.